This T cell receptor (beta chain) was sequenced in a study of ipilimumab plus nivolumab after autologous stem cell transplantation. Study outcomes and limitations: Authors suggest TCR repertoire, Treg phenotype and gut microbiota support further study.

A remark on this clone: Its antigen is still unknown.

Trimming removed 4 bases from V and 4 bases from J; junction bases left unmatched: 6. Germline V gene data show CDR1 as LNHDA and CDR2 as SQIVND (reference sequence). This CDR3 is built from 15 residues. The repertoire was sequenced with immunoSEQ multiplex PCR; TCRdb's copy has only in-frame clones and lacks some. The table has more than 13,000 clones, approximately 75% seen once. The gene calls are TRBV19 and TRBJ1-1; 10 nucleotides align to TRBD1. The sequence came from a male donor with primary mediastinal lymphoma. Source: PBMCs, taken in a trial of ipilimumab plus nivolumab as post-transplant consolidation. The DNA of the CDR3 is TGTGCCAGTAGTACCGACAGGGGGCCGGGCACTGAAGCTTTCTTT. Protein: CASSTDRGPGTEAFF.